This T cell receptor beta chain was found in a study of PD-L1 blockade in urothelial cancer (dated by TCRdb to the late 2010s). Context from the whole study: All patients started therapy around 2014 and received atezolizumab 1,200 mg intravenously every 3 weeks. Twenty-five of 29 patients were males with bladder-origin urothelial cancer, and 18 of 29 reported a prior smoking history. Patients had an ECOG performance status of 0 or 1 and had received between 0 and 3 prior chemotherapy regimens. Blood samples were analyzed 3 weeks after the start of treatment (second dose) and 6 weeks after the start of treatment. Blood samples gave median yields of roughly 150,000 T cells and 82,636 unique TCRs, along with a median clonality of approximately 0.08. The study, an exploratory multi-omic analysis, examined somatic, immune and clinical correlates of response to PD-L1 blockade with atezolizumab in urothelial cancer. TCR sequencing covered pretreatment tumor samples and matched, serially collected peripheral blood taken before and after atezolizumab treatment. Durable clinical benefit meant progression-free survival longer than 6 months, and TCR features were also tested against progression-free and overall survival. In the same patients, whole exome sequencing and RNA sequencing of pretreatment tumors were performed in addition to TCR sequencing. Under ten patients achieved durable clinical benefit and around 19 did not. Around 29 patients had pretreatment blood TCR-seq, roughly 24 had at least one posttreatment blood collection, and roughly 24 had tumor TCR-seq. Here is what the overall study found, with its caveats: Because the sample size was small (n ≈ 30) and many exploratory analyses were performed, the results are intended to be hypothesis-generating. Greater expansion of tumor-associated TCR clones in peripheral blood 3 weeks after the start of treatment was observed in patients with durable benefit (n of about 20, p = 0.022). A pretreatment peripheral blood TCR clonality below the median was linked to improved progression-free and overall survival.

The germline V gene encodes CDR1 SEHNR and CDR2 FQNEAQ (reference sequence). There are 17 amino acids in the CDR3, from cysteine to phenylalanine inclusive. The kept DNA is CDR3 alone, 51 bases in frame from the first base. At the junction V is shortened by 1 base and J by 2 bases, with 15 bases in between. Each PCR received spiked-in synthetic TCR analog templates so that absolute template abundance could be estimated from read counts. The immunoSEQ assay used bias-controlled V and J gene primers to amplify TCRbeta CDR3 regions from genomic DNA. Sequencing of rearranged TCRbeta segments was done at approximately 20X coverage. For the original study's pipeline: Clustering was used to correct sequencing errors, and CDR3s were annotated against IMGT so that V, D and J genes could be assigned. Downstream analyses used only productive TCRbeta rearrangements, leaving out any out-of-frame or stop-codon sequences. Clonality was computed as one minus Shannon entropy normalized by the log of the number of unique productive sequences. Clones differing between time points or between blood and tumor were identified using Fisher's exact test with Benjamini-Hochberg correction, with an adjusted p below 0.01 applied as the threshold. This immuneACCESS table, as held by TCRdb, lists in-frame sequences with V and J called but not all clones. Of the missing ones, under half trace to an unresolved V gene in checked studies; the others have no known cause. That table supplies the V and J calls and clone size; D and trimming were determined from the DNA. For this sample there are 35,000 to 45,000 clones; around nine tenths appear just once. More than 6.5% of the sample is held by the ten biggest clonotypes.

The cohort comprised around 30 patients with locally advanced or metastatic urothelial carcinoma treated at Memorial Sloan Kettering on a trial protocol. Peripheral blood mononuclear cells were collected pretreatment and during treatment, at between 1 and 8 total time points per patient. The Qiagen DNeasy Blood extraction kit was used to purify genomic DNA from total PBMCs and tumor samples. Collected pretreatment and during treatment, PBMCs were isolated and stored as previously described. On this clone itself: Its antigen is not yet known. No base-level quality is on record; no much larger clone is a single base apart.

Sample: PBMCs, taken around atezolizumab (anti-PD-L1) treatment. The sequence is built from TRBV7-9 and TRBJ2-1; a tentative D call is TRBD1 (5 bases match). This sequence originates from a man in his 70s with urothelial cancer. The CDR3 is CASSLGKIGVPYNEQFF. The base sequence is TGTGCCAGCAGCTTAGGGAAGATAGGGGTCCCCTACAATGAGCAGTTCTTC.